Shown below are 25 T cell receptor beta chains from a single sample sequenced in a study of cytomegalovirus exposure and HLA in healthy donors. The primer mix had 60 Vbeta and 13 Jbeta primers. TCRdb keeps only in-frame clones here, not all; method: immunoSEQ multiplex PCR. This table holds roughly 60,000 clones. Sample: PBMCs. Every receptor here comes from a woman in her late teens or twenties in good health and CMV-seronegative.

The chain joins TRBV5-1 to TRBJ2-1; no definite D call. Germline V gives CDR1 SGHRS, CDR2 YFSETQ. Trimming left V 0 bases short and J 6 bases short, with 7 bases between. This CDR3 contains 13 residues. The CDR3 sequence: CASSLVGGNEQFF. The CDR3 DNA follows: TGCGCCAGCAGCTTGGTTGGCGGCAATGAGCAGTTCTTC.

V gene TRBV6-5 combines with J gene TRBJ1-2, with D maybe TRBD1 (5 bases). V lost 4 bases to trimming and J lost 8 bases, with 11 bases between them. Germline V gene lookup returns CDR1 MNHEY and CDR2 SVGAGI. This CDR3 comprises 12 residues. This chain's CDR3 is CASSSGFVGYTF. The CDR3 DNA is TGTGCCAGCAGTTCAGGGTTTGTAGGCTACACCTTC.

J is TRBJ2-7 and V is TRBV14, with 9 positions matching TRBD2. The V segment lost 4 bases and the J segment 6 bases; nucleotides outside the gene matches: 4. CDR1 SGHDN and CDR2 FVKESK come from the germline V gene. The CDR3 length is 13 residues. CDR3 bases: TGTGCCAGCAGCCCACCTAGCGGGATCGAGCAGTACTTC. This sequence encodes CASSPPSGIEQYF.

This chain links TRBV4-1 with TRBJ2-3; 7 bases agree with TRBD2. The CDR3 length is 14 residues. Germline lookup yields CDR1 MGHRA and CDR2 YSYEKL. V shed 10 bases and J 3 bases; nucleotides not matched to a gene: 10. CDR3 protein: CATRWGGSTDTQYF. The CDR3 bases are TGCGCCACCCGGTGGGGCGGGAGTACAGATACGCAGTATTTT.

Concerning this clone: Other nucleotide sequences in the sample specify the same CDR3. This rearrangement joins TRBV9 to TRBJ1-1; 7 bases match TRBD1. This CDR3 is built from 16 residues. V gave up 4 bases and J gave up 4 bases; unmatched junction bases: 13. CDR1 SGDLS and CDR2 YYNGEE come from the germline V gene. The CDR3 DNA is TGTGCCAGCAGCCTAACAGGGGATGCTCGAGGCACTGAAGCTTTCTTT. Protein: CASSLTGDARGTEAFF.

The V and J genes are TRBV27 and TRBJ1-2; TRBD1 matches at 8 bases. Germline values: CDR1 MNHEY, CDR2 SMNVEV (reference sequence). Germline trimming cut 1 base from V and 2 bases from J; bases unmatched to any gene: 9. The CDR3 loop spans 17 amino acids. CDR3 residues: CASSLLPYRGTNYGYTF. The CDR3 coding sequence is TGTGCCAGCAGTTTATTACCCTACAGGGGGACAAACTATGGCTACACCTTC.

This chain links TRBV11-1 with TRBJ1-5, with D perhaps TRBD1 (6 bases). The CDR3 totals 17 residues. With 3 bases removed from V and 4 bases from J, the gap between germline ends came to 19 bases. Germline values: CDR1 SGHAT, CDR2 FQDESV (reference sequence). CDR3 nucleotide sequence: TGTGCCAGCAGCTTCAGGGGATCGGGGGGGGGTAATCAGCCCCAGCATTTT. Protein product: CASSFRGSGGGNQPQHF. Drawing the rest from reference TRBV11-1 and TRBJ1-5, the complete variable domain is EAEVAQSPRYKITEKSQAVAFWCDPISGHATLYWYRQILGQGPELLVQFQDESVVDDSQLPKDRFSAERLKGVDSTLKIQPAELGDSAMYLCASSFRGSGGGNQPQHFGDGTRLSIL.

The chain uses TRBV6-5 and TRBJ2-7; TRBD2 agrees at 10 bases. Germline V gives CDR1 MNHEY, CDR2 SVGAGI. This CDR3 contains 14 residues. Trimming took 4 bases from V and 2 from J; bases not matched to a gene: 2. The CDR3 DNA reads as TGTGCCAGCAGTTTACTAGCGGGGACCTACGAGCAGTACTTC. It translates to CASSLLAGTYEQYF.

V gene TRBV7-6 combines with J gene TRBJ2-5, with a possible D match to TRBD1 (6 bases). Near its end, the DNA agrees better with TRBJ2-7, so the J call may be wrong. This CDR3 is 16 amino acids long. The germline V gene encodes CDR1 SGHVS and CDR2 FNYEAQ. DNA for the CDR3: TGTGCCAGCAGCCCCGAAGGGGGAGATCCTTCCTACGAGCAGTACTTC. Translation gives CASSPEGGDPSYEQYF.

The rearrangement uses TRBV29-1 and TRBJ1-2; possible D gene TRBD1, 6 bases. The CDR3 length is 14 residues. Between the trimmed V and J ends, which lost 2 bases and 6 bases, there was a span of 16 bases. Germline CDR1 and CDR2: SQVTM and ANQGSEA. As DNA, the CDR3 is TGCAGCGTTGAAAGGGGGTCAGGTGCTGATGGCTACACCTTC. It translates to CSVERGSGADGYTF.

In DNA form, the CDR3 reads TGTGCCATCAGTGACGTTGGGACTAGCGTCATCTACGAGCAGTACTTC. Its translation is CAISDVGTSVIYEQYF. The V call is TRBV10-3, the J call TRBJ2-7, with 10 bases fitting TRBD2. The CDR3 has 16 residues. Trimming cost V 3 bases and J 3 bases; bases outside gene matches: 8. CDR1 is ENHRY and CDR2 is SYGVKD in the germline V gene.

This sequence joins TRBV7-7 and TRBJ1-1; D is perhaps TRBD1 (5 bases). The CDR3 is 12 amino acids. CDR1 and CDR2 (germline): SSHAT, FNYEAQ (reference sequence). For the CDR3, the DNA is TGTGCTAGCCGACCCGCCGGGGGAAGGGCTTTCTTT. Residues: CASRPAGGRAFF.

V and J are TRBV6-5 and TRBJ1-1, with 9 bases fitting TRBD1. With V trimmed by 6 bases and J by 6 bases, 5 bases remained unmatched. CDR1 and CDR2 from the germline V gene are MNHEY and SVGAGI. CDR3 size: 13 residues. The CDR3: CASRGTGLAEAFF. CDR3 in DNA: TGTGCCAGCAGGGGGACAGGGTTAGCTGAAGCTTTCTTT.

The chain recombines TRBV6-1 with TRBJ1-1; D perhaps matches TRBD1 (5 bases). CDR1 and CDR2 from the germline V gene are MNHNS and SASEGT. The CDR3 totals 15 residues. The V and J ends lost 2 bases and 4 bases respectively, with 14 bases between them. The DNA of the CDR3 is TGTGCCAGCAGTGAAAGAATACAGGCGAGCACTGAAGCTTTCTTT. Translating it yields CASSERIQASTEAFF.

This chain connects TRBV19 to TRBJ1-5, with TRBD1 matching 9 bases. V lost 6 bases, J lost 0 bases, and 6 bases stayed unmatched. CDR1 LNHDA and CDR2 SQIVND come from the germline V gene (reference sequence). The CDR3 has 16 amino acids. CDR3 loop: CASRVDRGYSNQPQHF. CDR3 bases: TGTGCCAGTAGAGTGGACAGGGGATATAGCAATCAGCCCCAGCATTTT.

The chain recombines TRBV28 with TRBJ1-2; D perhaps matches TRBD1 (5 bases). This CDR3 spans 12 amino acids. Trimming shortened V by 3 bases and J by 9 bases, and 11 bases separated the two germline ends. Germline CDR1 reads MDHEN; CDR2 reads SYDVKM. CDR3 residues: CASSFLDTRYTF. The CDR3 DNA is TGTGCCAGCAGTTTCCTGGACACCCGCTACACCTTC.

This sequence joins TRBV13 and TRBJ2-5, with D perhaps TRBD2 (6 bases). The CDR3 spans 14 residues. The ends were cut back, 5 bases at V and 4 bases at J, with 14 bases in the middle. Germline V CDR1 and CDR2: PRHDT, FYEKMQ (reference sequence). The CDR3 nucleotides read TGTGCCAGCAGCCCCCGCGCGGGAAGAGAGACCCAGTACTTC. It translates to CASSPRAGRETQYF.

This chain uses TRBV7-9 with TRBJ2-1; a weak D match, TRBD1 (6 bases). CDR1 is SEHNR, CDR2 FQNEAQ, per germline (reference sequence). The CDR3 length is 14 residues. The V end lost 5 bases, the J end lost 7 bases, and 15 bases lay between the germline ends. The CDR3 sequence: CASSGEITGNEQFF. Written as DNA, the CDR3 is TGTGCCAGCAGCGGTGAAATTACAGGGAATGAGCAGTTCTTC.

This rearrangement joins TRBV5-6 to TRBJ2-7; possible D gene TRBD2, 5 bases. The CDR3 sequence is 14 residues long. Germline V CDR1 and CDR2: SGHDT, YYEEEE. V lost 8 bases and J lost 2, with 17 bases in between. Here the CDR3 DNA reads TGTGCCAGTCAGTCCCTAGGGAGTCCCTACGAGCAGTACTTC. Amino acid sequence: CASQSLGSPYEQYF. The whole variable domain, remainder taken from reference TRBV5-6 and TRBJ2-7, is DAGVTQSPTHLIKTRGQQVTLRCSPKSGHDTVSWYQQALGQGPQFIFQYYEEEERQRGNFPDRFSGHQFPNYSSELNVNALLLGDSALYLCASQSLGSPYEQYFGPGTRLTVT.

The chain has TRBV11-2 and TRBJ1-2; unclear D gene. V was cut by 4 bases and J by 7 bases, with 19 bases left in between. The V gene's germline CDR1 is SGHAT and CDR2 FQNNGV. CDR3 size: 15 residues. The CDR3 nucleotides are TGTGCCAGCAGCTCTACCTCTGGCGGGGTCGGTGGCTACACCTTC. It encodes CASSSTSGGVGGYTF.

The rearrangement joins TRBV25-1 to TRBJ2-3; D gene uncertain. V gave up 5 bases and J gave up 2 bases, with 17 bases separating them. The V gene's germline CDR1 is MGHDK and CDR2 SYGVNS. CDR3 length: 16 amino acids. CDR3 sequence reads: CASSPLSDGSTDTQYF. DNA for the CDR3: TGTGCCAGCAGTCCTCTGAGCGATGGCTCCACAGATACGCAGTATTTT.

A remark on this clone: A read error may account for a junction end that differs from germline. CDR3 sequence reads: CASSVDSRNTEDFF. In DNA, the CDR3 is TGCGCCAGCAGCGTGGACAGTAGAAACACTGAAGATTTCTTT. This sequence joins TRBV5-1 and TRBJ1-1, with D tentatively TRBD1 (6 bases). Germline CDR1 SGHRS, CDR2 YFSETQ. CDR3 size: 14 residues.

The rearrangement links TRBV6-5 to TRBJ2-1; D is unclear. V lost 5 bases, J lost 1 base, and 9 bases lay in between. CDR1 is MNHEY and CDR2 is SVGAGI in the germline V gene. The CDR3 is 14 residues long. The DNA for the CDR3 is TGTGCCAGCAGTGAAGACGGGTCCTACAATGAGCAGTTCTTC. It translates to CASSEDGSYNEQFF.

The V and J genes are TRBV30 and TRBJ2-3; D remains unclear. From germline, CDR1 is GTSNPN and CDR2 SVGIG (reference sequence). V was clipped by 0 bases and J by 4 bases, with 8 bases between them. The CDR3 has 13 residues. The CDR3 protein is CAWSVLASDTQYF. CDR3 nucleotide sequence: TGTGCCTGGAGTGTCTTGGCTTCAGATACGCAGTATTTT. Using reference TRBV30 and TRBJ2-3 for the parts outside the CDR3, the full variable domain is SQTIHQWPATLVQPVGSPLSLECTVEGTSNPNLYWYRQAAGRGLQLLFYSVGIGQISSEVPQNLSASRPQDRQFILSSKKLLLSDSGFYLCAWSVLASDTQYFGPGTRLTVL.

Regarding this clone: At one end the junction does not follow the germline gene, possibly because of a read error. V usage is TRBV6-4 and J usage is TRBJ2-3; TRBD2 aligns across 8 bases. The V gene's germline CDR1 is MRHNA and CDR2 SNTAGT. The CDR3 covers 15 residues. The CDR3 DNA reads as TGTGCCAGCAGTGCGCGGGGGGACGGCACAGATAAGCAGTATTTT. Protein product: CASSARGDGTDKQYF.